Shown below are 15 T cell receptor beta chains from a single sample sequenced in a study of blood T cell repertoires in COVID-19. The repertoire was sequenced with immunoSEQ multiplex PCR; TCRdb's copy has only in-frame clones and lacks some. The sample consists of some 150,000 clones, roughly 79% of them appearing once. The sample taken for sequencing was peripheral blood. The receptors were sampled from a man aged 50 to 59 with active or convalescent COVID-19.

The J gene is TRBJ2-7, the V gene TRBV5-6; 9 bases agree with TRBD1. Losses at the gene ends were 1 base for V and 2 bases for J; bases not matched to a gene: 4. Germline V lookup: CDR1 SGHDT, CDR2 YYEEEE. This CDR3 comprises 15 residues. The CDR3 loop reads CASSLRQGDPYEQYF. As DNA, the CDR3 is TGTGCCAGCAGCTTGCGACAGGGGGACCCCTACGAGCAGTACTTC.

The gene calls are TRBV28 and TRBJ2-5, with 8 bases identical to TRBD1. Germline V gene lookup returns CDR1 MDHEN and CDR2 SYDVKM. V lost 5 bases to trimming and J lost 5 bases; unmatched junction nucleotides: 10. The CDR3 runs to 15 residues. CDR3 in amino acids: CASSLLTGEGETQYF. The CDR3 bases are TGTGCCAGCAGTCTTCTGACAGGGGAAGGGGAGACCCAGTACTTC.

The chain recombines TRBV7-2 with TRBJ2-3; possibly TRBD1 for D (6 bases). Per germline, CDR1 SGHTA and CDR2 FQGNSA. The CDR3 runs 15 residues. V was clipped by 2 bases and J by 2 bases, with 11 bases between them. In DNA, the CDR3 is TGTGCCAGCAGCTTACAAGGGGGATTCACAGATACGCAGTATTTT. Its protein product is CASSLQGGFTDTQYF.

V is TRBV5-6 and J is TRBJ2-1, with a tentative D call TRBD2 (6 bases). V was pared by 0 bases and J by 2 bases, with 12 bases between. The germline CDR1 and CDR2 sequences are SGHDT and YYEEEE. The CDR3 is made up of 16 amino acids. Here the CDR3 DNA reads TGTGCCAGCAGCTTGGCTCGGGAGCCCACCTACAATGAGCAGTTCTTC. It encodes CASSLAREPTYNEQFF.

The V and J genes are TRBV6-1 and TRBJ1-3; 9 bases agree with TRBD1. Germline lookup yields CDR1 MNHNS and CDR2 SASEGT. The CDR3 contains 13 residues. Trimming at V came to 6 bases and at J to 6 bases, leaving 3 bases not matched to a gene. CDR3 sequence (DNA): TGTGCCAGCAGGGGGACAGGGCAAAACACCATATATTTT. Protein sequence: CASRGTGQNTIYF.

The chain combines TRBV19 with TRBJ1-2, with 9 bases aligning to TRBD1. CDR3 length: 16 amino acids. V gave up 5 bases and J gave up 6 bases; unmatched junction bases: 13. Germline assignment: CDR1 LNHDA and CDR2 SQIVND (reference sequence). This CDR3 is CASSPPLTGGTNGYTF. The CDR3, as DNA: TGTGCCAGTAGTCCTCCCTTGACAGGGGGAACGAATGGCTACACCTTC.

The chain is built from TRBV12-3 or TRBV12-4 and TRBJ1-2; no clear D. Trimming removed 7 bases at V and 4 bases at J, with 13 bases between. There are 13 residues in the CDR3. DNA for the CDR3: TGTGCCAGCACCAGGCGGGGTTCCTATGGCTACACCTTC. Amino acid sequence: CASTRRGSYGYTF.

V is TRBV7-6 and J is TRBJ2-6; 9 bases fit TRBD2. Per the germline V gene, CDR1 is SGHVS and CDR2 is FNYEAQ. The CDR3 loop spans 18 amino acids. J gave up 1 base and V 1 base, and 5 bases lay outside the gene matches. CDR3 nucleotides: TGTGCCAGCAGCTTAGTGGCGGGAGGGTTTTCTGGGGCCAACGTCCTGACTTTC. It codes for CASSLVAGGFSGANVLTF.

This sequence joins TRBV27 and TRBJ1-1, with D possibly TRBD1 on 6 matching bases. CDR3 length: 14 amino acids. The V and J ends lost 0 bases and 7 bases respectively, with 12 bases between them. Germline loops: CDR1 MNHEY, CDR2 SMNVEV (reference sequence). CDR3 sequence: CASSLSFQGSEAFF. In DNA, the CDR3 is TGTGCCAGCAGTTTATCGTTCCAGGGGAGTGAAGCTTTCTTT.

The chain employs TRBV7-8 and TRBJ2-1; 8 nucleotides align to TRBD2. The CDR3 is 15 residues long. The ends lost 1 base at V and 7 bases at J; junction bases unmatched: 6. Germline values: CDR1 SGHVS, CDR2 FQNEAQ. CDR3 protein: CASSLGAGAVNEQFF. CDR3 nucleotide sequence: TGTGCCAGCAGCTTAGGAGCGGGAGCAGTGAATGAGCAGTTCTTC.

This clone occurred a few times. The chain is built from TRBV5-1 and TRBJ1-2; 7 bases are a match to TRBD1. V shed 3 bases, J shed 4 bases, and the junction held 6 bases outside the gene matches. CDR1 and CDR2 from the germline V gene are SGHRS and YFSETQ. The CDR3 totals 14 residues. As DNA, the CDR3 is TGCGCCAGCAGCTCGACAGGGAATGGCTATGGCTACACCTTC. Residues: CASSSTGNGYGYTF.

This clone has a single count. The chain couples TRBV2 to TRBJ2-7; D uncertain. V lost 7 bases to trimming and J lost 3 bases, with 16 bases between them. Germline V lookup: CDR1 SNHLY, CDR2 FYNNEI. The CDR3 is 14 residues long. As DNA, the CDR3 is TGTGCCAGCATCGAAGGCCTAGTTTTCTACGAGCAGTACTTC. Protein sequence: CASIEGLVFYEQYF.

DNA of the CDR3: TGTGCCAGCAGCCGCCGGGACAGGGGGCCCGAAAAACTGTTTTTT. Translated, it gives CASSRRDRGPEKLFF. The chain couples TRBV28 to TRBJ1-4; TRBD1 agrees at 12 bases. CDR3 length equals 15 residues. Trimming took 6 bases from V and 8 from J; bases not matched to a gene: 7. The V gene's germline CDR1 is MDHEN and CDR2 SYDVKM.

The chain recombines TRBV7-2 with TRBJ2-7; 8 bases are a match to TRBD2. After removal of 8 bases from V and 2 bases from J, the junction contained 11 bases not matched to a gene. The CDR3 has 15 residues. Germline values: CDR1 SGHTA, CDR2 FQGNSA. Here the CDR3 reads CASSPGRAATYEQYF. CDR3 coding DNA: TGTGCCAGCTCCCCCGGGAGGGCGGCGACCTACGAGCAGTACTTC.

The chain uses TRBV7-6 and TRBJ1-2; D perhaps matches TRBD1 (5 bases). Per germline, CDR1 SGHVS and CDR2 FNYEAQ. The CDR3 loop spans 14 amino acids. Deletions cut 5 bases from V and 0 bases from J, with 10 bases between. CDR3 protein: CASSPQGTNYGYTF. The CDR3 region has the DNA TGTGCCAGCAGCCCCCAGGGCACTAACTATGGCTACACCTTC.